What follows describes a single T cell receptor (beta chain). Its antigen is currently unknown. These data originate in a study of T cell repertoires in cytomegalovirus infection. The CDR3 spans 16 residues. CDR1 MNHEY and CDR2 SMNVEV come from the germline V gene (reference sequence). The V end lost 4 bases, the J end lost 1 base, and 16 bases lay between the germline ends. TCRdb itself ran the reads through MiXCR, one entry per CDR3 protein. The data contain 900,000 to 950,000 distinct CDR3 sequences, 30% to 40% of them seen just once; the ten biggest clones take up around an eighth. General study results and limits: CMV-specific TCR beta clonotypes restricted by HLA-C dominated the ex vivo response.

This TCR was recovered from a human donor in good health (CMV status not recorded). Some clones in this sample may be carry-over from other donors' samples. This chain joins TRBV27 and TRBJ2-5, with D possibly being TRBD2 (5 bases). Sequencing used cultured CD8+ T cells from PBMCs, obtained from culture after CMV antigen stimulation. Here the CDR3 reads CASSSTPGAGQETQYF. As DNA, the CDR3 is TGTGCCAGCAGTTCCACCCCCGGTGCGGGCCAAGAGACCCAGTACTTC.